Included here is one TCR beta chain sequence, with context. Its target is not known. TCRdb analysed the PCR reads with MiXCR anew, one entry per CDR3 protein. This sample has some 320,000 distinct CDR3 sequences, with roughly 24% found just once. The source of the sample is a study of molecular identifiers for immune sequencing clone quantification. Notes on the study in general: Clones that exceeded 20 RNA copies held over 98% of effector molecules, yet under 1% in naive cells. Spiked-in Jurkat TCR RNA corresponding to one cell was reported as detectable against roughly 1 million naive cells.

Naive CD8 libraries used roughly 17,000 to 1,000,000 sorted cells and 10%, 30% or 50% RNA. The authors gated naive CD8 T cells as CD8+CD4-CCR7+CD45RA+ for sorting. CDR3 length: 12 amino acids. The germline V gene encodes CDR1 SGHDT and CDR2 YYEEEE. Trimming cost V 4 bases and J 3 bases, with 8 bases left between them. The chain has TRBV5-6 and TRBJ2-7, with D tentatively TRBD1 (5 bases). The clonotype was recovered from a human donor in good health. Some libraries in this study had Jurkat cell RNA spiked in. The specimen was naive CD8+ T cells from blood, with Jurkat cell RNA spiked in. Indicated subset: FACS-sorted CD8+CD4-CCR7+CD45RA+ naive T cells. The CDR3: CASSATGYEQYF. CDR3 coding DNA: TGTGCCAGCAGCGCCACAGGCTACGAGCAGTACTTC. Full variable domain (missing parts from reference TRBV5-6 and TRBJ2-7): DAGVTQSPTHLIKTRGQQVTLRCSPKSGHDTVSWYQQALGQGPQFIFQYYEEEERQRGNFPDRFSGHQFPNYSSELNVNALLLGDSALYLCASSATGYEQYFGPGTRLTVT.